The entry below describes one TCR beta chain. This clonotype was seen at least ten times. It lacks a known antigen. The input lacks base qualities; no much larger clone sits a single base away. The data stem from a study of T-cell reconstitution after alpha-beta-depleted transplantation in children (TCRdb year 2016). Describing the broader study: T-cell immune reconstitution after TCRalphabeta/CD19-depleted allogeneic hematopoietic cell transplantation in children was quantitatively tracked in the study by means of TCR repertoire profiling.

Library construction relied on PCR. The instrument was an Illumina HiSeq 2500. To normalize quantification of the TCRbeta repertoire, the TCR libraries were built with molecular barcoding that relied on unique molecular identifiers. The public reads were reprocessed in TCRdb via fastp at Q25 and MiXCR, keeping in-frame beta chains. Rows merge per CDR3 protein into single entries with the most common DNA and genes. The sample profile shows 350,000 to 400,000 distinct CDR3 sequences; more than 10% of them were found once. Roughly 4.5% of the sample is taken by the ten largest. Clipping removes 0 bases from V and 3 bases from J, with 9 as the unmatched junction base count. Inclusive of the bounding cysteine and phenylalanine, the CDR3 is 17 residues long. Left in the record is the CDR3 DNA by itself, 51 bases read in frame from the first base. As encoded in the germline V gene (reference sequence), CDR1 is SGHKS while CDR2 is YYEKEE.

This clonotype was sampled from a human donor who donated a stem cell graft to a child with Fanconi anemia. This sample comprised PBMCs, obtained from the stem cell graft. Recombination linked TRBV5-5 to TRBJ2-5, with 9 middle bases fitting TRBD2. The DNA is as follows: TGTGCCAGCAGCTTGGGGTGGGGCGGGGGGGCCGAAGAGACCCAGTACTTC. It translates as CASSLGWGGGAEETQYF.